The following is a T cell receptor beta chain sequence with its context. There is no known antigen for this receptor. Per-base quality was not reported, and no clone a single base away is much larger than it. Each donor gave one peripheral blood draw, approximately 0.11 L on average, collected into heparinised tubes. A BD FACSAria II and a panel including CD45RO, CCR7, CD25, CD127, CD95 and CD27 were used to sort naive, central memory, regulatory and stem cell-like memory CD4+ T cells. A purity above 95% was achieved for all sorted populations. PBMCs were separated immediately by Lymphoprep density gradient centrifugation and were stained directly, without being cultured. To minimize batch effects, samples were stained and sorted in pairs, one healthy donor with one patient per experiment. All of the isolated RNA was reverse transcribed with the High Capacity cDNA Reverse Transcription Kit, so expressed TCRB transcripts were sequenced. Deep immunoSEQ sequencing was performed on naive, central memory and regulatory T cell samples, with an average of roughly 3.5 million total reads per sample. Sorted cells were lysed in RLT buffer and RNA was extracted with DNase-treated RNeasy Micro or Mini kits, depending on cell number. To prevent cross-contamination, every cell subset was processed on its own, while patient and healthy donor samples were processed together. TCRB sequences were amplified from cDNA with the immunoSEQ multiplex PCR, producing 87-bp fragments spanning the CDR3 region. Sequencing of the amplicons was done on the Illumina HiSeq platform. On the authors' methods: PCR bias was corrected computationally using synthetic template baselines, and reads within Hamming distance 2 were collapsed, with unmergeable singletons discarded. Reads were aligned against IMGT so that V, D and J genes, CDR3 length and insertions or deletions at six rearrangement sites could be assigned. Within each subset, clonotype counts were normalized to sorted cell number, and only after that were true diversity and Gini coefficients computed with the tcR R package. Repertoire sharing was quantified using the overlap coefficient calculated on TCRB nucleotide sequences. TCRdb took this table from immuneACCESS and kept in-frame rearrangements with V and J called. Such tables lack part of the clones; where checked against another copy, unresolved V genes explain under half of the gap, and the rest is unexplained. V and J calls and clone size are copied from that table; D and trimming were computed from the DNA. The sample table records around 190,000 clones; 10% to 15% of these occur just once. The leading ten clones occupy 0.62% of the sample.

The sample comes from a study of beta chain features in type 1 diabetes (dated by TCRdb to the late 2010s). Study-wide context: No differences in mean age, gender distribution, total cell number or subset yield were found between patients and healthy donors. A total of 100 million to 110 million sorted cells were examined across all samples, and a strong correlation was observed between cell number per subset and RNA yield. In the study, TCRB repertoires of sorted circulating CD4+ T cell subsets from recently diagnosed type 1 diabetes patients were compared with those of matched healthy donors. Regulatory and stem cell-like memory subsets were isolated from only 8 patients and about 8 healthy donors, whereas naive and central memory subsets came from all 30 or so donors. What the authors observed across the whole study: At VDJ recombination sites, patients with type 1 diabetes made fewer insertions and deleted more nucleotides, a pattern implying thymic rearrangement abnormalities. Shorter templates might be favored by PCR, yet because patient and control samples were amplified and corrected together, any such skew would affect both groups equally. Because cDNA rather than genomic DNA was sequenced, highly expressing activated cells could have been over-represented, although no difference in activation and CD3 levels was found between groups. Only small numbers of individuals were included in the HLA sub-analyses, which left unresolved whether HLA type had any influence on TCRB rearrangement. The naive, central memory and regulatory TCRB repertoires appeared to resemble one another more closely among patients than among healthy donors. In all four CD4+ subsets, TCRB CDR3 length was moderately but significantly shorter in type 1 diabetes patients.

The cysteine opens and the phenylalanine closes a CDR3 of 12 amino acids. Only the CDR3 DNA stays, 36 bases, in frame from base 1. CDR1 and CDR2 are drawn from the germline V gene (reference sequence): GTSNPN, SVGIG. Trimming takes 0 bases from V and 7 bases from J, and the germline ends sit 6 bases apart. The sequence came from a woman younger than 35 in good health. The sample taken for sequencing was central memory CD4+ T cells from blood. The rearrangement combines TRBV30 with TRBJ2-2; the D gene is perhaps TRBD1, on 5 matching bases. The CDR3 protein: CAWSVRVGELFF. The base sequence is TGTGCCTGGAGTGTCAGGGTCGGGGAGCTGTTTTTT.